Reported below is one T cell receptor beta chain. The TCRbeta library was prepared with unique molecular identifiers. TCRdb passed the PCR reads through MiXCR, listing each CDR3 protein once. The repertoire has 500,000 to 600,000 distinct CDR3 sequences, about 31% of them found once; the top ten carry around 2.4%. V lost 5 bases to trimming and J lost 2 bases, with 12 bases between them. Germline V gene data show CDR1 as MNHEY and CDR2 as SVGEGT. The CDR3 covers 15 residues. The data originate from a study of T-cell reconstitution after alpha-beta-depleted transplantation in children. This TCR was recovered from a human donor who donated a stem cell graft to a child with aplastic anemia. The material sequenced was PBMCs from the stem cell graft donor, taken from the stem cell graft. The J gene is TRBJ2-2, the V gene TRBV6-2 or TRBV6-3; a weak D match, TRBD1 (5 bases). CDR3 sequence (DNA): TGTGCCAGCAGTAATCTAGGGGCCAACACCGGGGAGCTGTTTTTT. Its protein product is CASSNLGANTGELFF.